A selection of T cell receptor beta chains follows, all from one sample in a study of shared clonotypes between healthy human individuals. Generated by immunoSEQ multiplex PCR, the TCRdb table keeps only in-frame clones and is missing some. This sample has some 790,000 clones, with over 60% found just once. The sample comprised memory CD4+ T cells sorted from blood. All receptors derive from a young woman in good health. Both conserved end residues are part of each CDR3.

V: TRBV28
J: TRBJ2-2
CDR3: CASSPWTSGSTGELFF

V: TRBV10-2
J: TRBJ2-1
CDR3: CASRSSHEQFF

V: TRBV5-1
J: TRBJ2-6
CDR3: CASSFLQESGGANVLTF

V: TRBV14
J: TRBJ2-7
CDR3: CASSLGTSGAYEQYF

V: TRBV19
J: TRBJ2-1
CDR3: CASSPNRLAGTYNEQFF

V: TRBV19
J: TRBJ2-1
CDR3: CASIQRGQSEQFF

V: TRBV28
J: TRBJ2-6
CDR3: CASKRRDSGANVLTF

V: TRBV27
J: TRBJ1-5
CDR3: CASNSTGTMDQPQHF

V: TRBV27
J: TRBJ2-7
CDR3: CASSGTGISGKAYEQYF

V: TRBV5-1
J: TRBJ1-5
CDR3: CASSLTGGSNQPQHF

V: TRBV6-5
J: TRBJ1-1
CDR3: CASSNHRGTNTEAFF

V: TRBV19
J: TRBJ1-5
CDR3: CASSGGWGQVVNQPQHF

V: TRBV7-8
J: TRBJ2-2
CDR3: CASSLQGATGELFF

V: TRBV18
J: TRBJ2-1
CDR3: CASSPEGEQFF

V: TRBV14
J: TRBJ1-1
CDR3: CASSQGLGVNTEAFF

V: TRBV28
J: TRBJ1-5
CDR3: CASNTYRGVNQPQHF

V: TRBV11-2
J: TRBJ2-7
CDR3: CASSSYQGSYEQYF

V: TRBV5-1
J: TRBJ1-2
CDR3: CASSPGPNYGYTF

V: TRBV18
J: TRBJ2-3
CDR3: CASRPAGLNTDTQYF

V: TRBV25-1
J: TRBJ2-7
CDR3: CASSVAQGQGQYF

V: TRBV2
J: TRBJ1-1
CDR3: CASSPAGHRTEAFF

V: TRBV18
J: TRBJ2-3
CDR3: CASSPRGQGATDTQYF

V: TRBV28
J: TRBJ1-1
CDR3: CASSLAEWNTEAFF

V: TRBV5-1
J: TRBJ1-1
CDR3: CASRSTAETEAFF

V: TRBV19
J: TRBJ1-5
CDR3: CASESGTDHNQPQHF

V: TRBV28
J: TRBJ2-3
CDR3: CASSRRGLHTDTQYF

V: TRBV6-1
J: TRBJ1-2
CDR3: CASTTKGGSNYGYTF

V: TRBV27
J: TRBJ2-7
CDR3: CATQQEQGATGGQYF

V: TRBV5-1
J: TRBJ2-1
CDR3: CASSLEASQQLEQFF

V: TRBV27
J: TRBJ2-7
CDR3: CASSLYGYSSSYEQYF

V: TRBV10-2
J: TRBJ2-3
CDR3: CASRAGTSGSGATDTQYF

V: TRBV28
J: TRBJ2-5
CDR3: CASSGTNRGQTQYF

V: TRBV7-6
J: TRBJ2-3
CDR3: CASSLAAASGRAVDTQYF

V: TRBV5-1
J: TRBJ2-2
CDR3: CASSPGTENTGELFF

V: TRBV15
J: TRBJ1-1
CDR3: CATSRSMRAFF

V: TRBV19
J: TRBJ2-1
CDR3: CASSGIWAIYNEQFF

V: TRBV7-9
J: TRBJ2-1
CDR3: CASSSPTASGAYNEQFF

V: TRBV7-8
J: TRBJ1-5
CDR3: CASSDLWAGGYQPQHF

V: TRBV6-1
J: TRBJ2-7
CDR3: CASRWTGTTYEQYF

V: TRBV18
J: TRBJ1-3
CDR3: CASSRRTGSSGNTIYF

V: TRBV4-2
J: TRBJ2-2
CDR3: CASSLEGIVDTGELFF

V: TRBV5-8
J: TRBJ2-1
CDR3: CASSQVLGYNEQFF

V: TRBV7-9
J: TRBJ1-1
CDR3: CASSLTGSTEAFF